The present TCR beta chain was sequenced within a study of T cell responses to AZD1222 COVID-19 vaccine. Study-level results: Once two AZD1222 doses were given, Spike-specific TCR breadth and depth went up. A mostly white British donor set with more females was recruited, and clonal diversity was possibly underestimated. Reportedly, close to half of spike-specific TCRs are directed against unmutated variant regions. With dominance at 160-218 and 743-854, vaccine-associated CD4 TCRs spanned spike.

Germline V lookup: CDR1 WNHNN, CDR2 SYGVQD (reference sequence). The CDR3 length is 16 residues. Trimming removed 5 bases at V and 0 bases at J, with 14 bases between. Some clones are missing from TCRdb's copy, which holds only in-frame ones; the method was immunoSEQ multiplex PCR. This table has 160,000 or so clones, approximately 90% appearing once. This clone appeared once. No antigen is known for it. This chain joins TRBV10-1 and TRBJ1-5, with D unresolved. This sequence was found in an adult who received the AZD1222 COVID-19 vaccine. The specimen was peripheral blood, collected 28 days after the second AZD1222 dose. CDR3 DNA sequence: TGCGCCAGCAGTCCCCCCCAGGTGGGTAGCAATCAGCCCCAGCATTTT. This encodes CASSPPQVGSNQPQHF.